This T cell receptor (beta chain) was found in a study of post-analysis software for immune sequencing data. Study-level background: The disease courses spanned relapsing-remitting, secondary progressive and progressive-relapsing forms of multiple sclerosis.

The TCR beta cDNA libraries contained unique molecular identifiers. T cells numbering about 1 to 11 million yielded about 500,000 cDNA molecules. TCRdb used MiXCR to reprocess the PCR reads, holding one entry per CDR3 protein. The data show approximately 630,000 distinct CDR3 sequences, about 60% seen once. This clonotype was counted a few times. Its antigen is unidentified. Study-wide points: Controls had lower frequencies than patients of 4 or 5 TRBV segments, which included TRBV5-6, TRBV5-1 and TRBV20-1.

The germline CDR1 and CDR2 sequences are MNHEY and SVGEGT. This CDR3 is 14 amino acids long. With 6 bases removed from V and 4 bases from J, the gap between germline ends came to 15 bases. Sequenced sample: blood. The receptor was isolated from a girl aged 2 to 10 with multiple sclerosis. The chain joins TRBV6-2 or TRBV6-3 to TRBJ1-2, with D tentatively TRBD1 (5 bases). The CDR3 loop is CASRKPGRSYGYTF. The CDR3 region has the DNA TGTGCCAGCAGAAAACCGGGGCGCTCCTATGGCTACACCTTC.